Sequencing of this TCR beta chain was carried out in a study of cytomegalovirus exposure and HLA in healthy donors. The PCR contained 60 Vbeta and 13 Jbeta primers. Sequencing was performed with immunoSEQ multiplex PCR; in TCRdb, only in-frame clones are kept and a portion is missing. The repertoire has some 190,000 clones, 70% to 90% of them found once; the top ten carry roughly 2.3%. V trimming: 3 bases; J trimming: 5 bases; junction bases outside the gene matches: 8. Per germline, CDR1 MDHEN and CDR2 SYDVKM. CDR3 length equals 16 residues. The chain uses TRBV28 and TRBJ2-7, with TRBD2 identical over 12 bases. The TCR originated in a male donor in good health and CMV-seronegative. Input material: PBMCs. CDR3 coding DNA: TGTGCCAGCAGTTTTCCTAGCGGGAGGGTGAGGGACGAGCAGTACTTC. Encoded protein: CASSFPSGRVRDEQYF.